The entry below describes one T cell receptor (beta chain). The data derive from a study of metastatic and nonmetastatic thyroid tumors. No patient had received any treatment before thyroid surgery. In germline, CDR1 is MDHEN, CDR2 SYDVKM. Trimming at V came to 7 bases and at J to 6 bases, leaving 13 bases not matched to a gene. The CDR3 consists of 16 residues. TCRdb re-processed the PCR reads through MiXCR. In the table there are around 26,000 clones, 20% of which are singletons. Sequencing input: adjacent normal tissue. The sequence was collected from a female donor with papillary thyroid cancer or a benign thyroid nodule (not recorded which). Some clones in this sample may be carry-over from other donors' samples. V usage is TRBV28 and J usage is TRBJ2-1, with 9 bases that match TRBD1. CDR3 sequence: CASTRVAGTGFNEQFF. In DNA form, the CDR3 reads TGTGCCAGCACACGTGTGGCCGGGACAGGGTTCAATGAGCAGTTCTTC.